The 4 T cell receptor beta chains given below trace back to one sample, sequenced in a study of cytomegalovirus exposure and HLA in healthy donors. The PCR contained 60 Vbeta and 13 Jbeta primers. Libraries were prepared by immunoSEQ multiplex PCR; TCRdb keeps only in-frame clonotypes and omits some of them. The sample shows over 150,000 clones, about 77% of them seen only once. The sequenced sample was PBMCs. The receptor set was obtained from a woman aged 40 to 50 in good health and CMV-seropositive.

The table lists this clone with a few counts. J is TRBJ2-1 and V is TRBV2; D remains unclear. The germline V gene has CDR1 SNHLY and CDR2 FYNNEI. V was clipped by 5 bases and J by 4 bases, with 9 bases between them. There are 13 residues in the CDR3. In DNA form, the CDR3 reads TGTGCCAGCAGTATTGGAGCTTACAATGAGCAGTTCTTC. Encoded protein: CASSIGAYNEQFF.

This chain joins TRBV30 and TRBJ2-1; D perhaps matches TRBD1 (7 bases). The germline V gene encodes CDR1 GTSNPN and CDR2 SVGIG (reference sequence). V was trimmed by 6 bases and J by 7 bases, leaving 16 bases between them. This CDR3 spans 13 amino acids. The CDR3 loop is CACDTQGRNEQFF. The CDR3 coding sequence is TGTGCCTGTGATACACAGGGGAGGAATGAGCAGTTCTTC.

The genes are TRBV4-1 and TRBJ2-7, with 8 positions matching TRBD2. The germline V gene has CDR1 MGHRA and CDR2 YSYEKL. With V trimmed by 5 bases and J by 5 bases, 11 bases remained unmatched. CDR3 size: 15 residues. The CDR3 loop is CASSEHSGIPHEQYF. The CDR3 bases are TGCGCCAGCAGCGAGCATAGCGGGATTCCCCACGAGCAGTACTTC.

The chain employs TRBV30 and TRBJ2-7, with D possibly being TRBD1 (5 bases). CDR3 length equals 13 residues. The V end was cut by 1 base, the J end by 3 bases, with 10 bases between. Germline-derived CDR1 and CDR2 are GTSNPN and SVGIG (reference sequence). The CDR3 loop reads CAWSADRNYEQYF. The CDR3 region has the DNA TGTGCCTGGAGTGCCGACAGAAACTACGAGCAGTACTTC.